The rows below give T cell receptor beta chains drawn from one sample of a study of blood T cell repertoires in COVID-19. Sequencing used immunoSEQ multiplex PCR; TCRdb keeps in-frame clones, though not all of them. The table includes a few hundred thousand clones, roughly four fifths detected once. Sequencing was performed on PBMCs or T cells enriched from blood (not recorded which). These receptor sequences come from a woman aged 50 to 65 who had recovered from COVID-19. Both conserved end residues are part of each CDR3.

CDR3aa: CASSQDRGMGMNTEAFF; v_gene: TRBV4-1; len: 17
CDR3aa: CASSLSGAGEKLFF; v_gene: TRBV11-3; len: 14
CDR3aa: CASSLGREGWTEAFF; v_gene: TRBV7-9; len: 15
CDR3aa: CASSEVGRGYNEQFF; v_gene: TRBV9; len: 15
CDR3aa: CASSQNQGADTEAFF; v_gene: TRBV18; len: 15
CDR3aa: CASSPRTGGRSGANVLTF; v_gene: TRBV18; len: 18
CDR3aa: CAWRDLGGGTEAFF; v_gene: TRBV30; len: 14
CDR3aa: CASSIGRPNYGYTF; v_gene: TRBV19; len: 14
CDR3aa: CASSHWMGGTEAFF; v_gene: TRBV6-5; len: 14
CDR3aa: CASSYTDSTEAFF; v_gene: TRBV18; len: 13
CDR3aa: CATSDSQDRVNSGGYTF; v_gene: TRBV24-1; len: 17
CDR3aa: CASSLAAYEQYF; v_gene: TRBV5-8; len: 12
CDR3aa: CASSFSGSGIMNEQFF; v_gene: TRBV5-1; len: 16
CDR3aa: CASSQDGGQYSNQPQHF; v_gene: TRBV4-2; len: 17
CDR3aa: CASSPGLAATDTQYF; v_gene: TRBV7-9; len: 15
CDR3aa: CASMQVVANEQFF; v_gene: TRBV6-5; len: 13
CDR3aa: CASSERGLAEAFF; v_gene: TRBV2; len: 13
CDR3aa: CASSSTGVTTDTQYF; v_gene: TRBV7-2; len: 15
CDR3aa: CASSFDTEAFF; v_gene: TRBV6-2/TRBV6-3; len: 11
CDR3aa: CAWSVAGTMTEAFF; v_gene: TRBV30; len: 14
CDR3aa: CASSIEWDRGRTEAFF; v_gene: TRBV19; len: 16
CDR3aa: CASTSGPHSGNTIYF; v_gene: TRBV19; len: 15
CDR3aa: CASSPDREGFGELFF; v_gene: TRBV5-4; len: 15
CDR3aa: CAWSLGQGSYGYTF; v_gene: TRBV30; len: 14
CDR3aa: CASSWKTGETGEKLFF; v_gene: TRBV11-3; len: 16
CDR3aa: CASSDAFSGSYTGELFF; v_gene: TRBV6-1; len: 17
CDR3aa: CASSASVSGPKAYEQYF; v_gene: TRBV5-1; len: 17
CDR3aa: CASSHVGQGGEQYF; v_gene: TRBV5-6; len: 14
CDR3aa: CASSPRDYPYEQYF; v_gene: TRBV18; len: 14
CDR3aa: CASSSQPGGRNTEAFF; v_gene: TRBV7-2; len: 16
CDR3aa: CASSLGTGAVGYTF; v_gene: TRBV5-8; len: 14
CDR3aa: CASSLGAGGGYTF; v_gene: TRBV5-1; len: 13
CDR3aa: CASSYGVTVPGNTIYF; v_gene: TRBV6-2/TRBV6-3; len: 16
CDR3aa: CAWSSRLNTEAFF; v_gene: TRBV30; len: 13
CDR3aa: CASSDSGQGWNEQFF; v_gene: TRBV5-1; len: 15
CDR3aa: CASSLVPGTSYEQYF; v_gene: TRBV5-5; len: 15
CDR3aa: CASSHQGDYGYTF; v_gene: TRBV5-6; len: 13
CDR3aa: CSVEVGTLGDTQYF; v_gene: TRBV29-1; len: 14
CDR3aa: CASSISGTENSPLHF; v_gene: TRBV5-1; len: 15
CDR3aa: CASSELRGGYNEQFF; v_gene: TRBV2; len: 15
CDR3aa: CASSLEPGQGTNYGYTF; v_gene: TRBV11-3; len: 17
CDR3aa: CASSLGTTAFNYGYTF; v_gene: TRBV11-2; len: 16
CDR3aa: CASSLEGTQMNTEAFF; v_gene: TRBV5-1; len: 16
CDR3aa: CSQGGGNGYTF; v_gene: TRBV20-1; len: 11
CDR3aa: CASSLASDTQYF; v_gene: TRBV11-3; len: 12
CDR3aa: CASRGPGTGAGANVLTF; v_gene: TRBV27; len: 17